A selection of T cell receptor beta chains follows, all from one sample in a study of control samples from healthy donors and cancer patients. Assay: immunoSEQ multiplex PCR; the TCRdb copy retains only in-frame clones and omits some. The table has about 94,000 clones, approximately 90% seen once; the top ten hold less than 4.5%. Sequencing was performed on blood. The receptors derive from a woman younger than 30 in good health. Both conserved end residues are part of each CDR3. Each record gives: clone size, D gene, J gene, V gene, CDR3 DNA, CDR3 protein. D genes are given only for firm matches. The listing skips clone size in some rows; elsewhere it reads once, few, many or a size class.

. | TRBD1 | TRBJ2-7 | TRBV7-8 | TGTGCCAGCAGCTGGGGGGGACAGGGGATGATGCACTACGAGCAGTACTTC | CASSWGGQGMMHYEQYF
. | . | TRBJ1-2 | TRBV11-3 | TGTGCCAGCAGCTTAGACGGAGGGGGCTATGGCTACACCTTC | CASSLDGGGYGYTF
few | . | TRBJ1-4 | TRBV6-6 | TGTGCCAGCAGTCCACACGGGGTGGGGATACGGGAAAAACTGTTTTTT | CASSPHGVGIREKLFF
once | . | TRBJ1-3 | TRBV7-2 | TGTGCCAGCAGCTTAGCAGGGTTCGGCTCTGGAAACACCATATATTTT | CASSLAGFGSGNTIYF
. | TRBD2 | TRBJ2-1 | TRBV7-9 | TGTGCCAGCAGCCCCCTGGCGGGGGGAAACAATGAGCAGTTCTTC | CASSPLAGGNNEQFF
. | . | TRBJ2-3 | TRBV12-5 | TGTGCTAGTGGTTTGGCCTCCAGTTCAGATACGCAGTATTTT | CASGLASSSDTQYF
. | TRBD1 | TRBJ1-1 | TRBV6-6 | TGTGCCAGCAGCCGACAGGGGGGACCCAGCACTGAAGCTTTCTTT | CASSRQGGPSTEAFF
. | . | TRBJ1-1 | TRBV9 | TGTGCCAGCAGCGTAAGACTCAACACTGAAGCTTTCTTT | CASSVRLNTEAFF
. | . | TRBJ2-3 | TRBV5-1 | TGCGCCAGCAGCACCCCACTAGATACGCAGTATTTT | CASSTPLDTQYF
. | . | TRBJ1-4 | TRBV29-1 | TGCAGCGTTGACGCGGGGTCTAATGAAAAACTGTTTTTT | CSVDAGSNEKLFF
once | . | TRBJ2-7 | TRBV2 | TGTGCCAGCAGCAACCTTATACAAATCCGGGACCCCTCCTACGAGCAGTACTTC | CASSNLIQIRDPSYEQYF
. | TRBD2 | TRBJ2-2 | TRBV2 | TGTGCCAGCAGCGACGGGGGGGGTTTCAGGGAGCTGTTTTTT | CASSDGGGFRELFF
. | TRBD1 | TRBJ2-7 | TRBV4-1 | TGCGCCAGCAGCCAAGATGGGGACAGGGATGGCGAGCAGTACTTC | CASSQDGDRDGEQYF
. | . | TRBJ2-3 | TRBV5-1 | TGCGCCAGCAGCTGGGGGGCGGGGGAGAAGACAGATACGCAGTATTTT | CASSWGAGEKTDTQYF
. | . | TRBJ1-1 | TRBV30 | TGTGCCTGGAGGGCCCTCCTTGGCTGTGGGATGGCTTTCTTT | CAWRALLGCGMAFF
. | TRBD2 | TRBJ2-1 | TRBV7-8 | TGTGCCAGCAGCGGACTAGTCGGTGCTGAGCAGTTCTTC | CASSGLVGAEQFF
. | . | TRBJ1-3 | TRBV6-5 | TGTGCCAGCAGTTACTCATCCGGGGCGCCAGGAAACACCATATATTTT | CASSYSSGAPGNTIYF
. | . | TRBJ1-3 | TRBV5-6 | TGTGCCAGCAGCTTGGAGGGGTCCGGAAACACCATATATTTT | CASSLEGSGNTIYF
. | TRBD1 | TRBJ1-5 | TRBV27 | TGTGCCAGCAGTCTCTGGGGGACAGGGGGCGCTGACGGCCAGCCCCAGCATTTT | CASSLWGTGGADGQPQHF
. | TRBD1 | TRBJ1-1 | TRBV9 | TGTGCCAGCAGCGTGGGGACAGGGACTGAAGCTTTCTTT | CASSVGTGTEAFF
. | TRBD1 | TRBJ1-3 | TRBV10-3 | TGTGCCGCCCGGGGACAGGGAGGAAACACCATATATTTT | CAARGQGGNTIYF
. | . | TRBJ1-1 | TRBV6-6 | TGTGCCAGCACGCCTGTGGGGGGGACGAACACTGAAGCTTTCTTT | CASTPVGGTNTEAFF
once | . | TRBJ1-1 | TRBV7-9 | TGTGCCAGCAGCTTGGTCCCGAACACTGAAGCTTTCTTT | CASSLVPNTEAFF
. | . | TRBJ1-2 | TRBV3-1/TRBV3-2 | TGTGCCAGCAGCCAAGGACTGGTTTGGGTCCAGCGTTGCACCTTC | CASSQGLVWVQRCTF
. | . | TRBJ2-1 | TRBV6-4 | TGTGCCAGCAGTGTGGCAGCTGGGGTCTACAATGAGCAGTTCTTC | CASSVAAGVYNEQFF
. | . | TRBJ1-3 | TRBV11-2 | TGTGCCAGCAGCCCTACAGGGTTAAGCGGAAACACCATATATTTT | CASSPTGLSGNTIYF
. | TRBD1 | TRBJ1-1 | TRBV19 | TGTGCCAGTAGCAGTCCCGGGACAGGGGCCGGGGCTGAAGCTTTCTTT | CASSSPGTGAGAEAFF
. | . | TRBJ1-4 | TRBV9 | TGTGCCAGCAGCGCAGACAAGGGTGAAAAACTGTTTTTT | CASSADKGEKLFF
. | . | TRBJ2-7 | TRBV19 | TGTGCCACTTCCCGGGACTACGAGCAGTACTTC | CATSRDYEQYF
. | . | TRBJ1-1 | TRBV13 | TGTGCCAGCAGCTTAGGCCGCGGGTCAAAGGGCACTGAAGCTTTCTTT | CASSLGRGSKGTEAFF
. | . | TRBJ2-5 | TRBV7-2 | TGTGCCAGCAGCTCCAAAGGACCCCCCCAGTACTTC | CASSSKGPPQYF
once | . | TRBJ2-1 | TRBV7-3 | TGTGCCAGCAGCTCCACCCGCACCTACAATGAGCAGTTCTTC | CASSSTRTYNEQFF
. | TRBD1 | TRBJ1-5 | TRBV20-1 | TGCAGTGCTAGTGGTGGGACAGGAGCGGGATATAGCAATCAGCCCCAGCATTTT | CSASGGTGAGYSNQPQHF
. | . | TRBJ1-6 | TRBV10-2 | TGCGCCAGCAGTGGTGCATCACCCCTCCACTTT | CASSGASPLHF
. | . | TRBJ2-5 | TRBV11-3 | TGTGCCAGCAGCTTAGATGGTATCGGGGAGACCCAGTACTTC | CASSLDGIGETQYF
few | . | TRBJ2-5 | TRBV9 | TGTGCCAGCAGCGCCCAACAGGGAGGAGAGACCCAGTACTTC | CASSAQQGGETQYF
. | . | TRBJ1-5 | TRBV4-1 | TGCGCCAGCAGCCAAGTCGCGGGGAATCAGCCCCAGCATTTT | CASSQVAGNQPQHF
. | . | TRBJ1-2 | TRBV29-1 | TGCAGCGCCGGCCAGGACTATGGCTACACCTTC | CSAGQDYGYTF
. | TRBD1 | TRBJ1-4 | TRBV29-1 | TGCAGCGTGGGCGACAGGGATCTTACTAATGAAAAACTGTTTTTT | CSVGDRDLTNEKLFF
. | TRBD1 | TRBJ2-5 | TRBV7-2 | TGTGCCAGCAGCTTAGGACAGGGAAGGACCCAGTACTTC | CASSLGQGRTQYF
. | . | TRBJ2-5 | TRBV7-2 | TGTGCCAGCAGCTTCCGGGACCTTATCTTCCAAGAGACCCAGTACTTC | CASSFRDLIFQETQYF
. | . | TRBJ2-7 | TRBV29-1 | TGCAGCGTTGAAACCCCGGGCACAAAATACGAGCAGTACTTC | CSVETPGTKYEQYF
. | . | TRBJ1-2 | TRBV6-4 | TGTGCCAGCAGTGACTCGAGGCAGAACTATGGCTACACCTTC | CASSDSRQNYGYTF
. | . | TRBJ2-3 | TRBV6-1 | TGTGCCAGCAGTGAAGCGCGTTCGAGCACAGATACGCAGTATTTT | CASSEARSSTDTQYF
. | . | TRBJ2-3 | TRBV6-5 | TGTGCCAGCAGATGGGGGGGCACAGATACGCAGTATTTT | CASRWGGTDTQYF
. | . | TRBJ2-5 | TRBV2 | TGTGCCAGCATCGGGTCCTCATCGGAAGAGACCCAGTACTTC | CASIGSSSEETQYF
. | . | TRBJ1-1 | TRBV5-5 | TGTGCCAGCAGGGGGACTTTTGGGTTGTCGACTGAAGCTTTCTTT | CASRGTFGLSTEAFF
few | . | TRBJ2-5 | TRBV6-1 | TGTGCCAGCAGTGAAATTGGGACTTACCAAGAGACCCAGTACTTC | CASSEIGTYQETQYF
. | . | TRBJ1-3 | TRBV11-1 | TGTGCCAGCAGCTACCGGGCGAACTCTGGAAACACCATATATTTT | CASSYRANSGNTIYF